This T cell receptor (beta chain) was identified in a study of shared clonotypes between healthy human individuals. Turning to the study itself: The cohort had a couple of women and a few men, ages 18 to 49.

Here immunoSEQ multiplex PCR was the method, and the copy in TCRdb shows in-frame clones only, minus some. Here the sample spans some 2 million clones, about 95% being singletons. The length of the CDR3 is 15 residues. Trimming took off 5 bases at V and 2 bases at J, with 10 bases between the two ends. Germline CDR1 reads SEHNR; CDR2 reads FQNEAQ (reference sequence). The genes are TRBV7-9 and TRBJ2-6; D is unresolved. The sample consisted of naive CD4+ T cells sorted from blood. Subset described: CD45RA+ positively selected. This sequence was found in a man younger than 35 in good health. The CDR3 sequence is CASSPTVAGANVLTF. CDR3 nucleotides: TGTGCCAGCAGCCCGACCGTGGCTGGGGCCAACGTCCTGACTTTC.